The 14 T cell receptor beta chains presented below share a single source sample, sequenced in a study of CD8 T cells in Susac syndrome. An amount of RNA that ranged from roughly 0.45 to 1 ug was reverse transcribed with random hexamers. A single record per CDR3 protein comes from TCRdb applying MiXCR to the immunoSEQ multiplex PCR reads. The repertoire has 170,000 or so distinct CDR3 sequences, under 95% of them found once; the top ten carry approximately 0.09%. The sequencing input was CD4+ T cells from PBMCs. The receptors stem from a human donor with multiple sclerosis.

The chain couples TRBV5-4 to TRBJ2-2; D unclear. CDR1 and CDR2 from the germline V gene are SGHNT and YYREEE (reference sequence). The CDR3 is 12 residues long. The ends were cut back, 3 bases at V and 7 bases at J, with 7 bases in the middle. The CDR3 DNA reads as TGTGCCAGCAGCTCTGTGGGCGGGGAGCTGTTTTTT. Translation gives CASSSVGGELFF.

The chain uses TRBV7-2 and TRBJ1-2; no clear D gene. V was cut by 3 bases and J by 8 bases, with 13 bases left in between. This CDR3 has 13 residues. CDR1 is SGHTA and CDR2 is FQGNSA in the germline V gene. Written as DNA, the CDR3 is TGTGCCAGCAGCTTGGACTTTAACGGGGGCTACACCTTC. Protein product: CASSLDFNGGYTF. Together with reference TRBV7-2 and TRBJ1-2, the CDR3 gives the full variable domain: GAGVSQSPSNKVTEKGKDVELRCDPISGHTALYWYRQSLGQGLEFLIYFQGNSAPDKSGLPSDRFSAERTGGSVSTLTIQRTQQEDSAVYLCASSLDFNGGYTFGSGTRLTVV.

The chain combines TRBV5-1 with TRBJ2-2; D is unresolved. From germline, CDR1 is SGHRS and CDR2 YFSETQ. The V end was cut by 7 bases, the J end by 0 bases, with 13 bases between. CDR3 length: 15 amino acids. CDR3 loop: CASYPRPSNTGELFF. The CDR3 DNA is TGCGCCAGCTACCCTCGACCGTCGAACACCGGGGAGCTGTTTTTT.

J is TRBJ2-6 and V is TRBV9; D is ambiguous. Trimming pared 1 base from V and 0 bases from J, leaving 8 bases between. The CDR3 totals 16 residues. Germline CDR1 reads SGDLS; CDR2 reads YYNGEE. The CDR3 DNA is TGTGCCAGCAGCGTAAGTCCGTTCTCTGGGGCCAACGTCCTGACTTTC. Translating it yields CASSVSPFSGANVLTF.

The chain is built from TRBV5-1 and TRBJ1-6; the match to TRBD1 covers 8 bases. CDR1 is SGHRS, CDR2 YFSETQ, per germline. The trim removed 2 bases at V and 9 bases at J, leaving 10 bases unmatched. This CDR3 spans 16 amino acids. CDR3 nucleotide sequence: TGCGCCAGCAGCTTAGACAGGGGAAGAGTTGGTTCACCCCTCCACTTT. This codes for CASSLDRGRVGSPLHF.

The chain combines TRBV7-3 with TRBJ2-3; D is unresolved. CDR1 is SGHTA and CDR2 is FQGTGA in the germline V gene. The CDR3 is made up of 17 amino acids. Between the trimmed V and J ends, which lost 1 base and 1 base, there was a span of 15 bases. CDR3 loop: CASSLMGSASGTDTQYF. The DNA for the CDR3 is TGTGCCAGCAGCTTAATGGGATCCGCTTCGGGCACAGATACGCAGTATTTT.

V and J are TRBV6-2 or TRBV6-3 and TRBJ2-7, with a tentative D call TRBD2 (6 bases). Germline V gene sequence: CDR1 MNHEY, CDR2 SVGEGT. V lost 6 bases, J lost 3 bases, and 15 bases lay in between. The CDR3 consists of 14 residues. CDR3 coding DNA: TGTGCCAGCAGCTACCCGGGAGAGTACTACGAGCAGTACTTC. It translates to CASSYPGEYYEQYF.

The J gene is TRBJ2-7, the V gene TRBV7-2, with TRBD1 matching 7 bases. V lost 2 bases and J lost 1; bases outside the gene matches: 2. CDR3 length: 14 amino acids. The germline CDR1 and CDR2 sequences are SGHTA and FQGNSA. The chain's CDR3 is CASSLWDRSYEQYF. DNA of the CDR3: TGTGCCAGCAGCTTATGGGACAGATCCTACGAGCAGTACTTC.

The V and J genes are TRBV7-2 and TRBJ2-7; 14 positions agree with TRBD2. Germline-derived CDR1 and CDR2 are SGHTA and FQGNSA. The CDR3 spans 14 residues. The junction had 5 bases not matched to a gene; V was cut back by 7 bases and J by 6 bases. CDR3 sequence reads: CASNLGLAGGEQYF. The CDR3 DNA sequence: TGTGCCAGCAACCTTGGACTAGCGGGGGGCGAGCAGTACTTC.

V gene TRBV19 combines with J gene TRBJ2-6; perhaps TRBD1 as D (6 bases). The CDR3 runs to 15 residues. The V end was cut by 5 bases, the J end by 2 bases, with 10 bases between. Germline assignment: CDR1 LNHDA and CDR2 SQIVND (reference sequence). The CDR3 sequence: CASSAGTTGANVLTF. For the CDR3, the DNA is TGTGCCAGTAGTGCCGGGACAACTGGGGCCAACGTCCTGACTTTC.

This clonotype was recorded only once. The CDR3 loop reads CAISERQGLAKNIQYF. Written as DNA, the CDR3 is TGTGCCATCAGTGAAAGACAGGGGTTAGCCAAAAACATTCAGTACTTC. The chain recombines TRBV10-3 with TRBJ2-4; 8 positions match TRBD1. The CDR3 has 16 residues. The germline V gene encodes CDR1 ENHRY and CDR2 SYGVKD. Trimming took 3 bases from V and 0 from J; bases not matched to a gene: 4.

The chain links TRBV4-3 to TRBJ1-5, with D uncertain. The ends were cut back, 1 base at V and 4 bases at J, with 8 bases in the middle. Germline CDR1 reads LGHNA; CDR2 reads YSLEER. CDR3 length: 14 residues. The CDR3 DNA follows: TGCGCCAGCAGCCAAGGTGTAGATAATCAGCCCCAGCATTTT. It yields the protein CASSQGVDNQPQHF.

This chain connects TRBV6-5 to TRBJ1-5; 8 bases match TRBD1. CDR3 length equals 18 residues. From germline, CDR1 is MNHEY and CDR2 SVGAGI. V shed 2 bases and J 6 bases; nucleotides not matched to a gene: 15. The CDR3 loop is CASSYRIPGGQGIQPQHF. The CDR3 coding sequence is TGTGCCAGCAGTTACCGAATCCCGGGTGGACAGGGAATTCAGCCCCAGCATTTT.

The J gene is TRBJ2-1, the V gene TRBV23-1; 10 bases map to TRBD1. TRBV23-1 is given ORF status, its function remaining uncertain. The ends lost 2 bases at V and 5 bases at J; junction bases unmatched: 6. The CDR3 loop spans 16 amino acids. The CDR3 loop is CASSQLTGTGDNEQFF. In DNA form, the CDR3 reads TGCGCCAGCAGTCAACTAACCGGGACAGGGGACAATGAGCAGTTCTTC.